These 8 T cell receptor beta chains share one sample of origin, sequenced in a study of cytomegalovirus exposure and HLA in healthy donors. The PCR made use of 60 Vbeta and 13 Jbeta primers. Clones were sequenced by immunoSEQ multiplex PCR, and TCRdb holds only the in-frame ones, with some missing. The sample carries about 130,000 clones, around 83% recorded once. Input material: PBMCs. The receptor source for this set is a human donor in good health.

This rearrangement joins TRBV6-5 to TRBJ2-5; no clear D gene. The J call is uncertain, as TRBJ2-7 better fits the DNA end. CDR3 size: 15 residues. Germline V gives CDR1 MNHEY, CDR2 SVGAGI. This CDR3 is CASGRPAEPTYEQYF. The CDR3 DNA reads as TGTGCCAGCGGCCGGCCGGCGGAGCCGACCTACGAGCAGTACTTC.

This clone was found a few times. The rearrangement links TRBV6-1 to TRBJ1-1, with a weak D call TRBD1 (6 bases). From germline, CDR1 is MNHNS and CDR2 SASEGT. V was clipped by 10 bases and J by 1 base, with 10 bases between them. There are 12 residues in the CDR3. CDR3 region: CATQGRNTEAFF. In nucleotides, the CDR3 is TGTGCCACACAGGGTCGGAACACTGAAGCTTTCTTT.

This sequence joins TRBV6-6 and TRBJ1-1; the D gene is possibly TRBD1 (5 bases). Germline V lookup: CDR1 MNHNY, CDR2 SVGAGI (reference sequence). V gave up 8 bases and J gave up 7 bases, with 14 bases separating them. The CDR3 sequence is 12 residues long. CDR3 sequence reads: CASRMGQSEAFF. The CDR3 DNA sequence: TGTGCCAGCCGGATGGGGCAGAGTGAAGCTTTCTTT.

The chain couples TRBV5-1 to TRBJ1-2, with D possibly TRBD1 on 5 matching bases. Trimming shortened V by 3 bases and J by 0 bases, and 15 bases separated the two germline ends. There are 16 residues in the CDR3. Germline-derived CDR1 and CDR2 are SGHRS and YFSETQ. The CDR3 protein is CASSSDSTPANYGYTF. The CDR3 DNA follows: TGCGCCAGCAGCTCCGACAGCACCCCGGCTAACTATGGCTACACCTTC.

This CDR3 reads CASSLVQSPGNTIYF. DNA of the CDR3: TGTGCCAGCAGCTTAGTACAGAGCCCTGGAAACACCATATATTTT. V usage is TRBV7-9 and J usage is TRBJ1-3, with no clear D. The CDR3 runs to 15 residues. V was shortened by 1 base and J by 2 bases, with 9 bases between the two germline ends. Germline V CDR1 and CDR2: SEHNR, FQNEAQ (reference sequence).

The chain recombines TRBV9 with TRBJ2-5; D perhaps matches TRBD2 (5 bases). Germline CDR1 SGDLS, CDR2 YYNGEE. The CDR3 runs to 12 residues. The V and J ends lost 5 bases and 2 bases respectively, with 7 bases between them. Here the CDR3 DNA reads TGTGCCAGCAGGGGAGATCAAGAGACCCAGTACTTC. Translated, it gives CASRGDQETQYF.

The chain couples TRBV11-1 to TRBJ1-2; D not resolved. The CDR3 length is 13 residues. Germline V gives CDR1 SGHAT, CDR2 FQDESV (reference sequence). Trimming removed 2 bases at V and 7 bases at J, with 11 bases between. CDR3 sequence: CASSLSEERGYTF. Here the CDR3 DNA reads TGTGCCAGCAGCTTATCGGAAGAGCGTGGCTACACCTTC.

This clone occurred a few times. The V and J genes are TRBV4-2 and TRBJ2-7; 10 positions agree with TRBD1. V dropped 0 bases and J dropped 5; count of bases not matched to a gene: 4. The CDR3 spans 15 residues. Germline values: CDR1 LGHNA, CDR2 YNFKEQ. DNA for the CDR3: TGTGCCAGCAGCCAAGATTCCGGGACAGGGGACGAGCAGTACTTC. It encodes CASSQDSGTGDEQYF.